The 25 T cell receptor beta chains below come from one sample, sequenced in a study of T cells in localized non-small cell lung cancer. Produced via immunoSEQ multiplex PCR; TCRdb's table is partial and in-frame only. Altogether some 13,000 clones are present, 84% being singletons, with the ten largest covering 28%. Sequencing used peripheral blood, obtained before any cancer treatment. The receptors stem from a male donor older than 55 with stage I squamous cell lung carcinoma.

This clone was counted only a few times. The chain links TRBV7-6 to TRBJ2-5; TRBD1 matches at 7 bases. After removal of 4 bases from V and 10 bases from J, the junction contained 18 bases not matched to a gene. This CDR3 region has 16 residues. Germline CDR1 reads SGHVS; CDR2 reads FNYEAQ. CDR3 nucleotides: TGTGCCAGCAGCTCTATTGGGGCAGGGGGTACCACGGACCAGTACTTC. Encoded protein: CASSSIGAGGTTDQYF.

This chain connects TRBV5-1 to TRBJ2-7, with TRBD1 matching 7 bases. The ends lost 7 bases at V and 1 base at J; junction bases unmatched: 5. The CDR3 is 13 amino acids. Germline loops: CDR1 SGHRS, CDR2 YFSETQ. CDR3: CASWGTDSYEQYF. In nucleotides, the CDR3 is TGCGCCAGCTGGGGGACAGATTCCTACGAGCAGTACTTC.

The chain is built from TRBV28 and TRBJ1-2; 10 bases fit TRBD1. Germline CDR1 reads MDHEN; CDR2 reads SYDVKM. The V gene end was trimmed by 6 bases and the J gene end by 4 bases; junction bases not matched to a gene: 8. This CDR3 region has 15 residues. The CDR3 is CASSHRDRGSYGYTF. In DNA form, the CDR3 reads TGTGCCAGCAGCCACCGGGACAGGGGATCCTATGGCTACACCTTC.

The table lists this clone with a count of one. This chain connects TRBV7-8 to TRBJ2-1; D perhaps matches TRBD1 (5 bases). Germline values: CDR1 SGHVS, CDR2 FQNEAQ. The CDR3 has 17 residues. The V gene lost 5 bases and the J gene lost 5 bases, with 22 bases spanning the gap. DNA of the CDR3: TGTGCCAGCAGCCGCACGATGGACAATTTCCCCAACAATGAGCAGTTCTTC. It encodes CASSRTMDNFPNNEQFF.

This clone was picked up one time. This sequence joins TRBV19 and TRBJ2-2, with D perhaps assigned TRBD1 or TRBD2 (6 bases each). Looked up from germline, CDR1 is LNHDA and CDR2 is SQIVND (reference sequence). The V end lost 4 bases, the J end lost 1 base, and 13 bases lay between the germline ends. The CDR3 length is 16 residues. This CDR3 is CASSRGAGGNTGELFF. DNA for the CDR3: TGTGCCAGTAGTAGGGGGGCAGGCGGGAACACCGGGGAGCTGTTTTTT.

This clone was counted a few times. The V gene is TRBV30, the J gene TRBJ2-5; 7 bases are shared with TRBD2. The CDR3 runs to 13 residues. Per the germline V gene, CDR1 is GTSNPN and CDR2 is SVGIG (reference sequence). Germline trimming cut 3 bases from V and 4 bases from J; bases unmatched to any gene: 5. CDR3: CAWRPAGVETQYF. In DNA, the CDR3 is TGTGCCTGGAGGCCCGCGGGGGTAGAGACCCAGTACTTC.

The chain carries TRBV5-8 and TRBJ2-4; D might be TRBD2 (5 bases). Germline V CDR1 and CDR2: SGHTS, YDEGEE. Trimming removed 7 bases at V and 6 bases at J, with 20 bases between. The CDR3 contains 15 residues. The DNA of the CDR3 is TGTGCCAGCCGAGAGAGGGTCGGAGGAGGAAACATTCAGTACTTC. As protein: CASRERVGGGNIQYF. Using reference TRBV5-8 and TRBJ2-4 for the parts outside the CDR3, the full variable domain is EAGVTQSPTHLIKTRGQQATLRCSPISGHTSVYWYQQALGLGLQFLLWYDEGEERNRGNFPPRFSGRQFPNYSSELNVNALELEDSALYLCASRERVGGGNIQYFGAGTRLSVL.

The table lists this clone with a few counts. The CDR3 bases are TGTGCCAGCAGCTTGGCCCGGACAGACAAAGAGACCCAGTACTTC. Its protein is CASSLARTDKETQYF. The chain combines TRBV5-6 with TRBJ2-5, with a tentative D call TRBD1 (6 bases). V lost 0 bases and J lost 3, with 12 bases in between. The CDR3 runs to 15 residues. Per germline, CDR1 SGHDT and CDR2 YYEEEE.

This clone came up a few times. The rearrangement uses TRBV18 and TRBJ2-7; a possible D gene is TRBD2 (5 bases). The germline V and J ends were trimmed by 3 bases and 1 base, with 7 bases remaining between them. Germline V gives CDR1 KGHSH, CDR2 LQKENI. The CDR3 sequence is 13 residues long. Here the CDR3 reads CASSPRGSYEQYF. The CDR3 DNA reads as TGTGCCAGCTCACCCCGGGGTTCCTACGAGCAGTACTTC.

The chain couples TRBV19 to TRBJ2-1; D unclear. CDR1 and CDR2 from the germline V gene are LNHDA and SQIVND (reference sequence). V dropped 3 bases and J dropped 6 bases, with 12 bases sitting between them. The CDR3 is made up of 14 amino acids. CDR3 residues: CASSIAGLGNEQFF. The CDR3 DNA reads TGTGCCAGTAGTATTGCCGGGTTGGGCAATGAGCAGTTCTTC.

This sequence joins TRBV27 and TRBJ2-2, with no clear D. The V and J ends lost 4 bases and 6 bases respectively, with 12 bases between them. In germline, CDR1 is MNHEY, CDR2 SMNVEV (reference sequence). The CDR3 covers 14 residues. The CDR3 is CASSSGTFAGELFF. Written as DNA, the CDR3 is TGTGCCAGCAGTTCGGGTACTTTTGCCGGGGAGCTGTTTTTT.

V is TRBV5-6 and J is TRBJ2-5; D might be TRBD2 (7 bases). The CDR3 runs to 16 residues. V lost 0 bases and J lost 6, with 18 bases in between. CDR1 and CDR2 from the germline V gene are SGHDT and YYEEEE. Written as DNA, the CDR3 is TGTGCCAGCAGCTTGGGGGGCAGGGGAGGGTCGAAGACCCAGTACTTC. It codes for CASSLGGRGGSKTQYF. Looking up the rest from reference TRBV5-6 and TRBJ2-5 gives the full variable domain: DAGVTQSPTHLIKTRGQQVTLRCSPKSGHDTVSWYQQALGQGPQFIFQYYEEEERQRGNFPDRFSGHQFPNYSSELNVNALLLGDSALYLCASSLGGRGGSKTQYFGPGTRLLVL.

The CDR3 sequence is CASSLQGGSYNEQFF. In DNA, the CDR3 is TGTGCCAGCAGCTTACAAGGGGGCTCCTACAATGAGCAGTTCTTC. The chain couples TRBV7-9 to TRBJ2-1; D perhaps matches TRBD1 (6 bases). The CDR3 covers 15 residues. From germline, CDR1 is SEHNR and CDR2 FQNEAQ (reference sequence). The V gene lost 2 bases and the J gene lost 0 bases, with 8 bases spanning the gap.

The chain combines TRBV4-2 with TRBJ1-2; D unresolved. The CDR3 spans 14 residues. Trimming pared 4 bases from V and 0 bases from J, leaving 9 bases between. Germline values: CDR1 LGHNA, CDR2 YNFKEQ. Written as DNA, the CDR3 is TGTGCCAGCAGCCCCCGGGAGGCTAACTATGGCTACACCTTC. It is translated as CASSPREANYGYTF.

The chain has TRBV28 and TRBJ1-1; 8 bases fit TRBD1. The CDR3 has 18 amino acids. Per the germline V gene, CDR1 is MDHEN and CDR2 is SYDVKM. With 3 bases clipped from V and 4 bases from J, the junction kept 16 bases outside the gene matches. CDR3 nucleotides: TGTGCCAGCAGTTTCCCTCCCGGACAGGGACGGGGGGTCACTGAAGCTTTCTTT. It yields the protein CASSFPPGQGRGVTEAFF.

The V call is TRBV6-5, the J call TRBJ1-5, with no clear D. In germline, CDR1 is MNHEY, CDR2 SVGAGI. With 2 bases removed from V and 3 bases from J, the gap between germline ends came to 8 bases. This CDR3 region has 14 residues. CDR3 nucleotide sequence: TGTGCCAGCAGTTACCCCGATTTCAATCAGCCCCAGCATTTT. Translation: CASSYPDFNQPQHF.

The chain is built from TRBV2 and TRBJ1-1; 7 nucleotides line up with TRBD1. V gave up 6 bases and J gave up 8 bases; unmatched junction bases: 9. The CDR3 consists of 13 residues. CDR1 SNHLY and CDR2 FYNNEI come from the germline V gene. CDR3 nucleotide sequence: TGTGCCAGCAGAATCGACAGGGCGGCAGAAGCTTTCTTT. Protein: CASRIDRAAEAFF.

V usage is TRBV5-1 and J usage is TRBJ2-1, with 16 bases aligning to TRBD2. Germline CDR1 reads SGHRS; CDR2 reads YFSETQ. The CDR3 spans 18 residues. The trim removed 1 base at V and 4 bases at J, leaving 5 bases unmatched. The CDR3 sequence is CASSLTGLAGGIYNEQFF. CDR3 sequence (DNA): TGCGCCAGCAGCTTGACGGGACTAGCGGGAGGGATATACAATGAGCAGTTCTTC.

The chain joins TRBV29-1 to TRBJ1-5; 9 bases fit TRBD1. This CDR3 region has 14 residues. CDR1 is SQVTM, CDR2 ANQGSEA, per germline. The junction had 5 bases not matched to a gene; V was cut back by 6 bases and J by 2 bases. The CDR3 loop reads CSVRQGGRNQPQHF. As DNA, the CDR3 is TGCAGCGTACGACAGGGGGGTCGCAATCAGCCCCAGCATTTT.

This chain links TRBV28 with TRBJ1-5; 7 positions agree with TRBD1. The CDR3 consists of 13 residues. Germline V gives CDR1 MDHEN, CDR2 SYDVKM. V trimming: 7 bases; J trimming: 3 bases; junction bases outside the gene matches: 3. The CDR3 bases are TGTGCCAGCAAGGGACAGTACAATCAGCCCCAGCATTTT. Translating gives CASKGQYNQPQHF.

The chain carries TRBV6-1 and TRBJ2-2; D might be TRBD2 (5 bases). Germline values: CDR1 MNHNS, CDR2 SASEGT. The V gene lost 2 bases and the J gene lost 7 bases, with 14 bases spanning the gap. This CDR3 region has 15 residues. CDR3 nucleotides: TGTGCCAGCAGTGAAAGCCCGGATGGAGGCGGGGAGCTGTTTTTT. Its translation: CASSESPDGGGELFF.

The rearrangement joins TRBV5-4 to TRBJ2-1, with TRBD1 identical over 11 bases. Per the germline V gene, CDR1 is SGHNT and CDR2 is YYREEE (reference sequence). There are 15 residues in the CDR3. Trimming cost V 3 bases and J 3 bases; bases outside gene matches: 2. The CDR3 DNA reads as TGTGCCAGCAGCTGGGGGACAGGGGGCTACAATGAGCAGTTCTTC. Residues: CASSWGTGGYNEQFF.

The chain joins TRBV5-4 to TRBJ2-1; the match to TRBD2 covers 8 bases. Germline V gene sequence: CDR1 SGHNT, CDR2 YYREEE (reference sequence). The trim removed 6 bases at V and 0 bases at J, leaving 2 bases unmatched. This CDR3 comprises 14 residues. DNA of the CDR3: TGTGCCAGCAAAAGCGGGAGCTCCTACAATGAGCAGTTCTTC. It is translated as CASKSGSSYNEQFF.

This chain joins TRBV28 and TRBJ1-2, with D unresolved. CDR1 is MDHEN and CDR2 is SYDVKM in the germline V gene. CDR3 length: 13 residues. V gave up 6 bases and J gave up 4 bases, with 12 bases separating them. The CDR3 here is CASSPLAFYGYTF. The CDR3 DNA reads as TGTGCCAGCAGCCCCCTGGCATTCTATGGCTACACCTTC.

This rearrangement joins TRBV6-6 to TRBJ1-1; 8 bases match TRBD1. CDR1 and CDR2 (germline): MNHNY, SVGAGI (reference sequence). The ends lost 10 bases at V and 5 bases at J; junction bases unmatched: 18. This CDR3 is built from 16 residues. The chain's CDR3 is CATGGRTGQMGTEAFF. CDR3 coding DNA: TGTGCCACGGGGGGGAGGACAGGGCAGATGGGGACTGAAGCTTTCTTT.